What follows is one TCR beta chain and its context. Its antigen is not known. The data belong to a study of shared clonotypes between healthy human individuals. Study results and caveats: There were few donors, and this limited the genetic and exposure-history diversity represented. The study found lower generation probabilities in non-shared clonotypes than in those shared by all four donors. Between several donors, naive CD4 clonotypes were shared at a level of approximately 5%.

Original processing methods: Junction-only sequences produced by ImmunoSEQ had no quality scores, so filtering differed. Profiled with immunoSEQ multiplex PCR; TCRdb holds only in-frame clones, not every one. That table gives V, J and clone size, and the DNA gave D and trimming. The sample has approximately 1.4 million clones, about 98% seen once. The CDR3 loop spans 14 amino acids. Trimming removed 1 base from V and 4 bases from J, with 9 bases in between. Germline CDR1 is MNHEY and CDR2 is SVGAGI. This TCR was recovered from a man aged 25-40 years in good health. V and J are TRBV6-5 and TRBJ2-3; possible D gene TRBD1, 5 bases. Sequencing was done on a sample of naive CD4+ T cells sorted from blood. Subset denoted: CD45RA+ positively selected. Here the CDR3 reads CASSYFRASDTQYF. CDR3 DNA: TGTGCCAGCAGTTACTTCAGGGCCTCAGATACGCAGTATTTT.